This T cell receptor (beta chain) was identified in a study of CD8+CD57+ T cells in acquired aplastic anemia. TCR beta VDJ and CDR3 were profiled, and genomic DNA was the template. TCRdb redid the calling of the reads with MiXCR, one entry per CDR3 protein. The repertoire has a few hundred thousand distinct CDR3 sequences, roughly 53% of them found once; the top ten carry 1% to 1.5%. This clonotype was recorded many times. The CDR3 consists of 13 residues. Trimming removed 6 bases at V and 2 bases at J, with 11 bases between. Per germline, CDR1 SGHTS and CDR2 YDEGEE. The patients chosen for sequencing had shown expansion of CD8+CD57+ cells (detected by flow cytometry).

The genes are TRBV5-8 and TRBJ1-1; D ambiguous. Sequences were obtained from sorted CD4+, CD8+, or CD8+CD57+ T cells (not recorded which) from PBMCs. The clonotype originates from a human donor with aplastic anemia. Here the CDR3 reads CASTKELNTEAFF. Written as DNA, the CDR3 is TGTGCCAGCACCAAGGAACTTAACACTGAAGCTTTCTTT.